Below are 24 T cell receptor beta chains sequenced from a single sample in a study of B cell selection in AIRE deficiency (dated by TCRdb to 2018 to 2020). The method was the immunoSEQ multiplex PCR assay. Entries here come from immuneACCESS through TCRdb and include only in-frame sequences with V and J called. Some clones fail to appear in such tables; in the studies checked, an unresolved V gene covers under half of the shortfall, and the cause of the remainder is unknown. For this sample the table gives about 25,000 clones, of which over 95% were detected only once. The biggest ten clones account for less than 0.25% of the sample. CD4+CD127+ cells were sorted as the conventional CD4 T cell population. Sequencing used CD4+CD127+ conventional T cells sorted from PBMCs. All receptors derive from a human donor in good health.

The CDR3 sequence: CASSPPGGRYTEAFF. The CDR3 DNA is TGTGCCAGCTCACCCCCCGGGGGGAGATACACTGAAGCTTTCTTT. The chain joins TRBV18 to TRBJ1-1; tentative D call: TRBD1 (5 bases). The ends were cut back, 3 bases at V and 3 bases at J, with 14 bases in the middle. CDR1 is KGHSH, CDR2 LQKENI, per germline. This CDR3 contains 15 residues.

The rearrangement joins TRBV10-3 to TRBJ1-2; D ambiguous. The CDR3 spans 12 residues. V was trimmed by 11 bases and J by 3 bases, leaving 13 bases between them. CDR1 ENHRY and CDR2 SYGVKD come from the germline V gene. The DNA of the CDR3 is TGTGCCGCAGAGAGCCCCGACTATGGCTACACCTTC. It translates to CAAESPDYGYTF.

CDR3 sequence (DNA): TGTGCCAGCGCCCGTCTGGGCGGGAGGTCCCAAGAGACCCAGTACTTC. The encoded protein is CASARLGGRSQETQYF. This rearrangement joins TRBV7-2 to TRBJ2-5; 8 nucleotides agree with TRBD2. This CDR3 comprises 16 residues. The J segment lost 1 base and the V segment lost 8 bases, leaving 12 bases of the junction unmatched. CDR1 and CDR2 from the germline V gene are SGHTA and FQGNSA. Full variable domain (missing parts from reference TRBV7-2 and TRBJ2-5): GAGVSQSPSNKVTEKGKDVELRCDPISGHTALYWYRQSLGQGLEFLIYFQGNSAPDKSGLPSDRFSAERTGGSVSTLTIQRTQQEDSAVYLCASARLGGRSQETQYFGPGTRLLVL.

The chain links TRBV6-6 to TRBJ1-6, with 7 bases matching TRBD1. The CDR3 covers 15 residues. The V and J ends lost 2 bases and 9 bases, in that order; junction bases with no gene match: 7. Germline V CDR1 and CDR2: MNHNY, SVGAGI (reference sequence). The CDR3: CASSYRGQGGSPLHF. Written as DNA, the CDR3 is TGTGCCAGCAGTTACCGGGGGCAGGGGGGTTCACCCCTCCACTTT.

This chain connects TRBV19 to TRBJ2-7; TRBD2 aligns across 7 bases. J gave up 1 base and V 3 bases, and 9 bases lay outside the gene matches. The CDR3 spans 16 residues. The germline gives CDR1 LNHDA, CDR2 SQIVND (reference sequence). The CDR3 nucleotides read TGTGCCAGTAGTATGCTGCGAGGGAGGGGATCCTACGAGCAGTACTTC. It specifies CASSMLRGRGSYEQYF.

This chain uses TRBV5-4 with TRBJ1-2; D is unclear. Germline CDR1 reads SGHNT; CDR2 reads YYREEE (reference sequence). The CDR3 runs 14 residues. Trimming took off 0 bases at V and 5 bases at J, with 11 bases between the two ends. This CDR3 is CASSLGGGGYGYTF. The CDR3 DNA reads as TGTGCCAGCAGCTTGGGAGGCGGAGGATATGGCTACACCTTC. Complete variable domain (other parts from reference TRBV5-4 and TRBJ1-2): ETGVTQSPTHLIKTRGQQVTLRCSSQSGHNTVSWYQQALGQGPQFIFQYYREEENGRGNFPPRFSGLQFPNYSSELNVNALELDDSALYLCASSLGGGGYGYTFGSGTRLTVV.

The chain carries TRBV7-2 and TRBJ2-1, with D perhaps matching TRBD1 or TRBD2 (5 bases each). Trimming stripped 4 bases from V and 7 bases from J, with 17 bases between. This CDR3 has 15 amino acids. Germline V lookup: CDR1 SGHTA, CDR2 FQGNSA. The CDR3, as DNA: TGTGCCAGCAGCTCGGGGCCCACAGGTCGGAATGAGCAGTTCTTC. Amino acid sequence: CASSSGPTGRNEQFF.

The V and J genes are TRBV23-1 and TRBJ2-5; 13 nucleotides line up with TRBD2. TRBV23-1 falls under the ORF class, with uncertain function. The CDR3 consists of 16 residues. V lost 8 bases, J lost 2 bases, and 8 bases stayed unmatched. CDR3: CASLRGTSGDQETQYF. DNA for the CDR3: TGCGCCAGCCTCCGGGGGACTAGCGGGGATCAAGAGACCCAGTACTTC.

V and J are TRBV5-1 and TRBJ1-2; possibly TRBD1 for D (6 bases). Trimming cost V 8 bases and J 4 bases, with 39 bases left between them. Germline V gene data show CDR1 as SGHRS and CDR2 as YFSETQ. This CDR3 has 21 residues. CDR3 amino acids: CARREDSSKNRSEHGRYGYTF. The CDR3 DNA sequence: TGCGCCAGAAGGGAGGACAGTTCCAAAAACCGCTCCGAGCACGGCCGCTATGGCTACACCTTC.

This clone was counted between two and nine times. The genes are TRBV6-1 and TRBJ1-5; D remains ambiguous. The CDR3 is 15 amino acids. V gave up 2 bases and J gave up 0 bases, with 8 bases separating them. Germline assignment: CDR1 MNHNS and CDR2 SASEGT. Written as DNA, the CDR3 is TGTGCCAGCAGTGAACAGCAGTTTAGCAATCAGCCCCAGCATTTT. Translation: CASSEQQFSNQPQHF.

The CDR3 DNA reads TGTGCCAGCAGCCGGATTGACGGTTACACCGGGGAGCTGTTTTTT. Its protein product is CASSRIDGYTGELFF. The J gene is TRBJ2-2, the V gene TRBV7-8; D is unresolved. There are 15 residues in the CDR3. Germline V CDR1 and CDR2: SGHVS, FQNEAQ. V was trimmed by 5 bases and J by 3 bases, leaving 13 bases between them.

A single count supports this clone. The chain employs TRBV9 and TRBJ2-7; D is unclear. V was cut by 4 bases and J by 0 bases, with 11 bases left in between. The CDR3 totals 14 residues. Germline V gene lookup returns CDR1 SGDLS and CDR2 YYNGEE. Here the CDR3 DNA reads TGTGCCAGCAGCACTGGCCCCAGCTCCTACGAGCAGTACTTC. This sequence encodes CASSTGPSSYEQYF. The complete variable domain, with remaining parts taken from reference TRBV9 and TRBJ2-7, reads DSGVTQTPKHLITATGQRVTLRCSPRSGDLSVYWYQQSLDQGLQFLIQYYNGEERAKGNILERFSAQQFPDLHSELNLSSLELGDSALYFCASSTGPSSYEQYFGPGTRLTVT.

The chain is built from TRBV7-9 and TRBJ2-2; D might be TRBD1 (6 bases). V gave up 2 bases and J gave up 1 base, with 8 bases separating them. Germline V gene sequence: CDR1 SEHNR, CDR2 FQNEAQ (reference sequence). This CDR3 contains 15 residues. The CDR3 nucleotides read TGTGCCAGCAGCTTACGAGGGGGGAACACCGGGGAGCTGTTTTTT. It yields the protein CASSLRGGNTGELFF.

This chain uses TRBV7-9 with TRBJ2-4; TRBD1 matches 8 bases. This CDR3 region has 13 residues. Losses at the gene ends were 3 bases for V and 7 bases for J; bases not matched to a gene: 2. Germline CDR1 SEHNR, CDR2 FQNEAQ (reference sequence). CDR3 sequence: CASSLTGENIQYF. The DNA of the CDR3 is TGTGCCAGCAGCTTGACAGGGGAGAACATTCAGTACTTC. The full variable domain, rest sourced from reference TRBV7-9 and TRBJ2-4, is DTGVSQNPRHKITKRGQNVTFRCDPISEHNRLYWYRQTLGQGPEFLTYFQNEAQLEKSRLLSDRFSAERPKGSFSTLEIQRTEQGDSAMYLCASSLTGENIQYFGAGTRLSVL.

This clone has only one observation. This chain links TRBV7-2 with TRBJ1-2, with TRBD1 matching over 8 bases. The CDR3 totals 18 residues. Per germline, CDR1 SGHTA and CDR2 FQGNSA. The V segment lost 1 base and the J segment 2 bases; nucleotides outside the gene matches: 12. CDR3 nucleotides: TGTGCCAGCAGCTTAGGGGCCGCCCCGGGACAGGAGAACTATGGCTACACCTTC. The encoded protein is CASSLGAAPGQENYGYTF.

This clone was observed a single time. V gene TRBV14 combines with J gene TRBJ2-7, with D unclear. The V gene's germline CDR1 is SGHDN and CDR2 FVKESK. The V end lost 1 base, the J end lost 7 bases, and 8 bases lay between the germline ends. This CDR3 has 12 amino acids. This CDR3 reads CASSQVSLEQYF. DNA of the CDR3: TGTGCCAGCAGCCAAGTGTCGCTAGAGCAGTACTTC.

This chain links TRBV28 with TRBJ2-7; D remains ambiguous. Per germline, CDR1 MDHEN and CDR2 SYDVKM. This CDR3 comprises 16 residues. Trimming cost V 4 bases and J 5 bases, with 21 bases left between them. The CDR3 protein is CASSSPPDTSGHEQYF. The DNA of the CDR3 is TGTGCCAGCAGTTCGCCCCCTGACACATCTGGGCACGAGCAGTACTTC.

V and J are TRBV6-1 and TRBJ1-3; D remains ambiguous. V lost 6 bases, J lost 0 bases, and 15 bases lay in between. Germline V gene lookup returns CDR1 MNHNS and CDR2 SASEGT. There are 16 residues in the CDR3. The CDR3 region is CASREYQVYSGNTIYF. CDR3 in DNA: TGTGCCAGCAGGGAATACCAGGTTTACTCTGGAAACACCATATATTTT.

CDR3 residues: CASSLGRFVEYGYTF. CDR3 nucleotides: TGCGCCAGCAGCTTGGGGCGGTTTGTGGAATATGGCTACACCTTC. The chain has TRBV5-1 and TRBJ1-2; no clear D. Trimming cost V 0 bases and J 5 bases, with 14 bases left between them. This CDR3 spans 15 amino acids. CDR1 is SGHRS, CDR2 YFSETQ, per germline.

V gene TRBV16 combines with J gene TRBJ1-5; D ambiguous. The CDR3 extends over 15 amino acids. Germline CDR1 and CDR2: KGHSY and FQNENV. The ends were cut back, 9 bases at V and 0 bases at J, with 15 bases in the middle. The CDR3 protein is CASRTGELSNQPQHF. CDR3 sequence (DNA): TGTGCCAGTAGAACCGGGGAACTTAGCAATCAGCCCCAGCATTTT.

This rearrangement joins TRBV7-9 to TRBJ2-2; D is ambiguous. The CDR3 totals 13 residues. V shed 5 bases and J shed 7 bases, with 11 bases lying between them. Germline CDR1 reads SEHNR; CDR2 reads FQNEAQ (reference sequence). The CDR3, as DNA: TGTGCCAGCAGCCAGGTGGGGTTCGGGGAGCTGTTTTTT. This codes for CASSQVGFGELFF.

The chain uses TRBV6-6 and TRBJ2-6; D might be TRBD1 (5 bases). The CDR3 consists of 15 residues. The ends were cut back, 10 bases at V and 2 bases at J, with 15 bases in the middle. Germline-derived CDR1 and CDR2 are MNHNY and SVGAGI (reference sequence). CDR3 sequence reads: CATGQGTAGANVLTF. For the CDR3, the DNA is TGTGCCACCGGGCAGGGCACGGCTGGGGCCAACGTCCTGACTTTC.

The J gene is TRBJ1-6, the V gene TRBV9, with 7 bases that match TRBD1. V was pared by 3 bases and J by 7 bases, with 7 bases of the junction left unmatched. The CDR3 totals 15 residues. Looked up from germline, CDR1 is SGDLS and CDR2 is YYNGEE. The CDR3 DNA reads as TGTGCCAGCAGCGCTATAGAACAGGGGAATTCACCCCTCCACTTT. Its protein is CASSAIEQGNSPLHF.

This chain's CDR3 is CASSTSGYYNEQFF. The CDR3 DNA reads as TGCGCCAGCAGTACTAGCGGGTACTACAATGAGCAGTTCTTC. The V and J genes are TRBV5-1 and TRBJ2-1; 9 nucleotides line up with TRBD2. This CDR3 spans 14 amino acids. J gave up 3 bases and V 5 bases, and 3 bases lay outside the gene matches. The germline gives CDR1 SGHRS, CDR2 YFSETQ.